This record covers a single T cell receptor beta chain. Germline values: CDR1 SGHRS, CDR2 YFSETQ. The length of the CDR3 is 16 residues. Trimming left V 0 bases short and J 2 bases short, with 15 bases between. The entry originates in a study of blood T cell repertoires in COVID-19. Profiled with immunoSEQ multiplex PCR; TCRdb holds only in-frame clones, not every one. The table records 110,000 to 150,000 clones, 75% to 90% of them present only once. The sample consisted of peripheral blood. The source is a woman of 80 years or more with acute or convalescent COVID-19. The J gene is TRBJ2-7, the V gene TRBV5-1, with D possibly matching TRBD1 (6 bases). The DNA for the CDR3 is TGCGCCAGCAGCTTGGGTCTCGGCCAGGGGACCTACGAGCAGTACTTC. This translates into CASSLGLGQGTYEQYF.